One and the same sample provided the 14 T cell receptor beta chains below, sequenced in a study of PD-1 blockade in classical Hodgkin lymphoma. Produced via immunoSEQ multiplex PCR; TCRdb's table is partial and in-frame only. The sample includes 5,000 or so clones, over 60% of them seen just once. As to time point: cycle 4 day 1 (C4D1), after less than 7 weeks of nivolumab. After autologous stem cell transplantation all patients relapsed, and prior brentuximab vedotin exposure differed between cohorts. CD8+ T cells were isolated from thawed PBMCs by magnetic negative selection. The sequences come from CD8+ T cells from blood, collected before the fourth cycle of nivolumab. These receptors were taken from a human donor with classical Hodgkin lymphoma.

The V call is TRBV5-1, the J call TRBJ2-7; D call uncertain. Germline CDR1 reads SGHRS; CDR2 reads YFSETQ. Trimming shortened V by 4 bases and J by 3 bases, and 14 bases separated the two germline ends. This CDR3 has 14 amino acids. The CDR3 nucleotides read TGCGCCAGCAGCCCACTTGGAGTCGGCTACGAGCAGTACTTC. It yields the protein CASSPLGVGYEQYF.

The chain joins TRBV10-3 to TRBJ2-7; 11 bases are a match to TRBD1. The CDR3 contains 16 residues. Germline lookup yields CDR1 ENHRY and CDR2 SYGVKD. With V trimmed by 5 bases and J by 4 bases, 10 bases remained unmatched. CDR3 DNA: TGTGCCATCAGTATACCGGGACAGGGGGGGTCGTACGAGCAGTACTTC. Its translation: CAISIPGQGGSYEQYF.

The CDR3 spells CASSETTPGLGVHTGELFF. CDR3 DNA: TGTGCCAGCAGTGAGACGACCCCGGGACTAGGGGTACACACCGGGGAGCTGTTTTTT. This chain links TRBV6-1 with TRBJ2-2; TRBD2 agrees at 8 bases. This CDR3 has 19 amino acids. Trimming took 3 bases from V and 3 from J; bases not matched to a gene: 15. The germline V gene has CDR1 MNHNS and CDR2 SASEGT.

V gene TRBV5-8 combines with J gene TRBJ1-2; D is ambiguous. Germline CDR1 SGHTS, CDR2 YDEGEE. The V and J ends lost 0 bases and 2 bases respectively, with 5 bases between them. The CDR3 loop spans 13 amino acids. In nucleotides, the CDR3 is TGTGCCAGCAGCTTGGGCAAGAACTATGGCTACACCTTC. Translating it yields CASSLGKNYGYTF.

The chain links TRBV7-4 to TRBJ2-7; 8 bases line up with TRBD1. The CDR3 is 15 amino acids. Germline values: CDR1 SGHVT, CDR2 SQSDAQ. The trim removed 0 bases at V and 6 bases at J, leaving 7 bases unmatched. This CDR3 reads CASSLASTGGFEQYF. The CDR3 nucleotides read TGTGCCAGCAGCTTAGCCTCCACAGGGGGGTTCGAGCAGTACTTC.

V and J are TRBV6-1 and TRBJ1-4; D remains ambiguous. The CDR3 has 19 amino acids. V was trimmed by 1 base and J by 0 bases, leaving 18 bases between them. The germline V gene encodes CDR1 MNHNS and CDR2 SASEGT. Written as DNA, the CDR3 is TGTGCCAGCAGTGAAGGTCGACAACTGATTATTGCAACTAATGAAAAACTGTTTTTT. Amino acids: CASSEGRQLIIATNEKLFF.

The chain links TRBV5-6 to TRBJ1-1; D uncertain. This CDR3 has 16 residues. CDR1 SGHDT and CDR2 YYEEEE come from the germline V gene. Trimming shortened V by 6 bases and J by 2 bases, and 20 bases separated the two germline ends. CDR3 coding DNA: TGTGCCAGCACCGTTCACGGAGGCCGCGAAAACACTGAAGCTTTCTTT. Its protein is CASTVHGGRENTEAFF.

This chain joins TRBV2 and TRBJ1-5, with D perhaps TRBD1 (6 bases). CDR3 length: 14 amino acids. Per germline, CDR1 SNHLY and CDR2 FYNNEI. The V end was cut by 5 bases, the J end by 6 bases, with 14 bases between. The CDR3 nucleotides are TGTGCCAGCAGTCACAGGGTAGGGGTTCAGCCCCAGCATTTT. This gives the protein CASSHRVGVQPQHF.

This clone was counted between two and nine times. The rearrangement uses TRBV18 and TRBJ2-5; 7 bases align to TRBD2. Per the germline V gene, CDR1 is KGHSH and CDR2 is LQKENI. V dropped 0 bases and J dropped 5; count of bases not matched to a gene: 3. This CDR3 contains 14 residues. CDR3 sequence (DNA): TGTGCCAGCTCACCACCGGCTAGCGGTGAGACCCAGTACTTC. Its translation is CASSPPASGETQYF.

The rearrangement links TRBV6-6 to TRBJ1-2; D remains ambiguous. The germline CDR1 and CDR2 sequences are MNHNY and SVGAGI (reference sequence). Trimming left V 8 bases short and J 2 bases short, with 9 bases between. CDR3 length: 12 amino acids. CDR3 loop: CASESANYGYTF. The CDR3 coding sequence is TGTGCCAGCGAGAGTGCAAACTATGGCTACACCTTC.

The rearrangement joins TRBV30 to TRBJ1-1; no clear D. V shed 3 bases and J shed 0 bases, with 11 bases lying between them. From germline, CDR1 is GTSNPN and CDR2 SVGIG (reference sequence). The CDR3 totals 14 residues. The CDR3 protein is CAWRDRALNTEAFF. CDR3 in DNA: TGTGCCTGGAGAGACCGGGCCTTGAACACTGAAGCTTTCTTT.

This clone has a handful of counts. This chain uses TRBV2 with TRBJ2-3; D not certain. Looked up from germline, CDR1 is SNHLY and CDR2 is FYNNEI. This CDR3 spans 13 amino acids. V was cut by 7 bases and J by 4 bases, with 12 bases left in between. CDR3 amino acids: CASMGIMADTQYF. The CDR3 bases are TGTGCCAGCATGGGGATAATGGCAGATACGCAGTATTTT.

This clone appeared a few times. The chain links TRBV4-1 to TRBJ1-5; D is ambiguous. The CDR3 is made up of 15 amino acids. CDR1 is MGHRA, CDR2 YSYEKL, per germline. Trimming took off 0 bases at V and 7 bases at J, with 13 bases between the two ends. The CDR3 DNA reads TGCGCCAGCAGCCAAGATTCGTCTGTTTGGCAGCCCCAGCATTTT. Its protein is CASSQDSSVWQPQHF.

The chain has TRBV13 and TRBJ1-2; tentative D call: TRBD1 (5 bases). Germline V gene sequence: CDR1 PRHDT, CDR2 FYEKMQ (reference sequence). V was pared by 4 bases and J by 2 bases, with 14 bases between. This CDR3 contains 15 residues. This CDR3 reads CASSSGSYRNYGYTF. CDR3 sequence (DNA): TGTGCCAGCAGCTCGGGGTCGTACAGGAACTATGGCTACACCTTC.